The rows below give T cell receptor beta chains drawn from one sample of a study of cytomegalovirus exposure and HLA in healthy donors. The data were produced by immunoSEQ multiplex PCR, yet TCRdb's version contains in-frame clones alone and is incomplete. The sample lists approximately 150,000 clones; 80% were seen once. Sample: PBMCs. These receptors all come from a woman between 35 and 50 years old in good health and CMV-seronegative. Each CDR3 is given with its conserved first and last residue. The D gene is left open where the match is weak. Clone size is not always given. Where it is, it says once, few, many or a class for expanded clones.

V,J,D,size,CDR3,DNA
TRBV5-6,TRBJ2-2,.,.,CASSQTSNTGELFF,TGTGCCAGCAGCCAGACTAGTAACACCGGGGAGCTGTTTTTT
TRBV4-3,TRBJ2-2,TRBD2,.,CASSQDPGGRTGELFF,TGCGCCAGCAGCCAAGATCCGGGGGGTCGCACCGGGGAGCTGTTTTTT
TRBV7-9,TRBJ2-3,TRBD2,few,CASSLKREWIDTQYF,TGTGCCAGCAGCTTAAAGCGGGAGTGGATAGATACGCAGTATTTT
TRBV27,TRBJ2-7,.,.,CASREIGNPSLLEQYF,TGTGCCAGCAGGGAAATCGGGAACCCTTCATTATTGGAGCAGTACTTC
TRBV4-2,TRBJ2-3,TRBD2,.,CASSQDLQGLAGSTDTQYF,TGTGCCAGCAGCCAAGATCTTCAGGGACTAGCGGGGTCCACAGATACGCAGTATTTT
TRBV4-1,TRBJ1-3,TRBD1,.,CASSHPTGTNTIYF,TGTGCCAGCAGCCATCCGACAGGGACAAACACCATATATTTT
TRBV6-6,TRBJ1-2,TRBD1,.,CASSYSDRGYGYTF,TGTGCCAGCAGTTACTCCGACAGGGGGTATGGCTACACCTTC
TRBV11-3,TRBJ1-5,.,once,CASSLSGVGQPQHF,TGTGCCAGCAGCCTCTCAGGGGTTGGGCAGCCCCAGCATTTT
TRBV9,TRBJ1-3,TRBD1,.,CASSGTGLSSGNTIYF,TGTGCCAGCAGCGGGACAGGATTGAGCTCTGGAAACACCATATATTTT
TRBV28,TRBJ2-7,TRBD2,few,CASTPGLASPYEQYF,TGTGCCAGCACCCCCGGACTAGCGAGCCCCTACGAGCAGTACTTC
TRBV5-6,TRBJ1-1,.,.,CASSLVRDTQGAFF,TGTGCCAGCAGCTTAGTTAGGGACACCCAGGGCGCTTTCTTT
TRBV5-5,TRBJ2-5,.,few,CASSLSPREKETQYF,TGTGCCAGCAGCCTCAGTCCCAGGGAAAAAGAGACCCAGTACTTC
TRBV15,TRBJ1-6,.,.,CATSSRHRQYDSPLHF,TGTGCCACCAGCAGCAGACATCGTCAGTACGATTCACCCCTCCACTTT
TRBV28,TRBJ2-7,TRBD1,.,CASSFLGDRGQEQYF,TGTGCCAGCAGTTTTTTAGGGGACAGGGGGCAGGAGCAGTACTTC
TRBV6-5,TRBJ1-5,.,.,CASRTRQVDQPQHF,TGTGCCAGCAGGACACGACAGGTTGATCAGCCCCAGCATTTT
TRBV10-3,TRBJ1-5,.,once,CAISETQGQPQHF,TGTGCCATCAGTGAGACCCAGGGTCAGCCCCAGCATTTT
TRBV7-9,TRBJ2-7,.,.,CASSLAGGATYEQYF,TGTGCCAGCAGCTTAGCAGGTGGGGCGACCTACGAGCAGTACTTC
TRBV28,TRBJ1-2,TRBD1,.,CASSLNPGQGTGMNYGYTF,TGTGCCAGCAGCCTAAATCCGGGACAGGGGACGGGAATGAACTATGGCTACACCTTC
TRBV18,TRBJ2-1,TRBD2,.,CASSPSTGGPYNEQFF,TGTGCCAGCTCACCATCAACGGGAGGCCCCTACAATGAGCAGTTCTTC
TRBV5-6,TRBJ2-7,TRBD1,.,CASSPGTGSSYEQYF,TGTGCCAGCAGCCCCGGGACAGGTTCATCCTACGAGCAGTACTTC